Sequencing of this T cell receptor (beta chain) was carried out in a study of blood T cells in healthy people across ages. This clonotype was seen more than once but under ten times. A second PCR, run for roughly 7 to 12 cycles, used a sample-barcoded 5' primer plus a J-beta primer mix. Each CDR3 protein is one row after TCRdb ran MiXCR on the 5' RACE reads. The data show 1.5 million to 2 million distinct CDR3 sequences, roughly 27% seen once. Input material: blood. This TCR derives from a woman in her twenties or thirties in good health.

The CDR3 loop is CASSASGVYGYTF. The CDR3 nucleotides read TGCGCCAGCAGCGCGTCAGGGGTTTATGGCTACACCTTC. This chain uses TRBV5-1 with TRBJ1-2; D may be TRBD1 (6 bases). This CDR3 has 13 amino acids. CDR1 is SGHRS, CDR2 YFSETQ, per germline. Trimming took off 4 bases at V and 5 bases at J, with 12 bases between the two ends.